Below, 21 T cell receptor beta chains from the same sample are listed, as sequenced in a study of graft-versus-host responses after intestinal transplantation. Their target antigens are unknown. The assay was immunoSEQ multiplex PCR, and TCRdb's table has in-frame clones only and misses some. Found here are around 69,000 clones, 85% to 90% of them singletons; the top ten hold about 4%. The source material was unstimulated CD8+ T cells sorted from spleen or lymph node cells, sampled before transplant. The receptor set was obtained from a human donor who was the organ donor for an intestinal transplant.

The chain joins TRBV15 to TRBJ2-7; no clear D. V was shortened by 0 bases and J by 3 bases, with 9 bases between the two germline ends. The CDR3 covers 14 residues. Germline-derived CDR1 and CDR2 are LNHNV and YYDKDF (reference sequence). CDR3 loop: CATSRDETNYEQYV. The CDR3 DNA follows: TGTGCCACCAGCAGAGATGAGACCAACTACGAGCAGTACGTC.

The chain employs TRBV7-2 and TRBJ1-2; D remains ambiguous. The CDR3 length is 16 residues. V was cut by 5 bases and J by 4 bases, with 20 bases left in between. CDR1 and CDR2 from the germline V gene are SGHTA and FQGNSA. The CDR3 DNA sequence: TGTGCCAGCAGCCTCAAACCGGGGAACAGTATCTATGGCTACACCTTC. It yields the protein CASSLKPGNSIYGYTF.

This chain links TRBV11-2 with TRBJ2-7; tentatively, D is TRBD2 (5 bases). Trimming cost V 1 base and J 3 bases, with 16 bases left between them. The CDR3 covers 16 residues. From germline, CDR1 is SGHAT and CDR2 FQNNGV. The CDR3 DNA is TGTGCCAGCAGCTTAGGGAAGGGAGACTCACACTACGAGCAGTACGTC. Translating it yields CASSLGKGDSHYEQYV.

The chain recombines TRBV6-5 with TRBJ1-5; D remains ambiguous. V was trimmed by 5 bases and J by 2 bases, leaving 10 bases between them. Germline CDR1 MNHEY, CDR2 SVGAGI. The CDR3 length is 14 residues. Here the CDR3 reads CASSINNGNQPQHF. CDR3 nucleotides: TGTGCCAGCAGTATCAACAATGGCAATCAGCCCCAGCATTTT.

On this clone itself: The junction shows a germline mismatch at one end, possibly a read error. This chain links TRBV7-7 with TRBJ2-1, with 9 bases matching TRBD1. This CDR3 comprises 14 residues. Per the germline V gene, CDR1 is SSHAT and CDR2 is FNYEAQ (reference sequence). The CDR3 DNA sequence: TGTGCTAGCAGCTCACAGGGGGCTGCAGATGAGCAGTTCTTC. Its protein is CASSSQGAADEQFF.

This chain joins TRBV2 and TRBJ2-3; 9 bases line up with TRBD2. Trimming took 2 bases from V and 3 from J; bases not matched to a gene: 3. The CDR3 length is 15 residues. Germline CDR1 SNHLY, CDR2 FYNNEI. The CDR3 DNA reads TGTGCCAGCAGTGAAAGGGCGGGGGGGACAGATACGCAGTATTTT. Translation: CASSERAGGTDTQYF.

The rearrangement joins TRBV27 to TRBJ2-5; 7 nucleotides match TRBD1. CDR3 size: 14 residues. V lost 6 bases, J lost 0 bases, and 4 bases stayed unmatched. CDR1 and CDR2 from the germline V gene are MNHEY and SMNVEV (reference sequence). CDR3 sequence reads: CASRLGQYQETQYF. DNA of the CDR3: TGTGCCAGCAGGTTGGGACAGTACCAAGAGACCCAGTACTTC.

The chain uses TRBV6-4 and TRBJ1-1, with TRBD1 matching 9 bases. Germline CDR1 is MRHNA and CDR2 is SNTAGT. V was pared by 6 bases and J by 5 bases, with 4 bases of the junction left unmatched. The CDR3 loop spans 13 amino acids. CDR3 coding DNA: TGTGCCAGCAGGCCGGGACAGGGTACTGAAGCTTTCTTT. Translating it yields CASRPGQGTEAFF.

The chain joins TRBV4-1 to TRBJ1-2; TRBD1 might be the D (6 bases). V lost 4 bases to trimming and J lost 4 bases, with 19 bases between them. There are 16 residues in the CDR3. Germline V lookup: CDR1 MGHRA, CDR2 YSYEKL. The CDR3 sequence is CASSPTAGAVGYGYTF. CDR3 nucleotides: TGCGCCAGCAGCCCCACAGCAGGGGCGGTGGGCTATGGCTACACCTTC.

The chain carries TRBV27 and TRBJ2-2; 7 bases fit TRBD2. CDR1 MNHEY and CDR2 SMNVEV come from the germline V gene (reference sequence). Trimming cost V 6 bases and J 6 bases; bases outside gene matches: 4. This CDR3 has 13 residues. CDR3 residues: CASRRGVSGELFF. In DNA, the CDR3 is TGTGCCAGCAGACGGGGGGTTTCCGGGGAGCTGTTTTTT.

This chain uses TRBV5-6 with TRBJ2-7, with 8 bases that match TRBD1. After removal of 0 bases from V and 6 bases from J, the junction contained 11 bases not matched to a gene. This CDR3 contains 16 residues. Germline assignment: CDR1 SGHDT and CDR2 YYEEEE. CDR3 sequence: CASSLALAGGFGEQYV. CDR3 coding DNA: TGTGCCAGCAGCTTGGCTTTGGCAGGGGGCTTCGGCGAGCAGTACGTC.

The chain combines TRBV5-1 with TRBJ1-2; no reliable D call. Germline CDR1 and CDR2: SGHRS and YFSETQ. V lost 1 base and J lost 0, with 16 bases in between. The CDR3 is made up of 17 amino acids. CDR3 in amino acids: CASSLSSWAPPNYGYTF. The DNA of the CDR3 is TGCGCCAGCAGCTTGAGTAGTTGGGCCCCTCCTAACTATGGCTACACCTTC.

A note on this clone: In the same sample, other DNA sequences code for this CDR3. The V gene is TRBV5-1, the J gene TRBJ1-1; D is unresolved. This CDR3 region has 14 residues. The germline gives CDR1 SGHRS, CDR2 YFSETQ. V lost 0 bases and J 1 base, leaving 7 bases between the germline ends. The CDR3 DNA is TGCGCCAGCAGCTTGGCTGGGAGGAACACTGAAGCTTTCTTT. This gives the protein CASSLAGRNTEAFF.

The chain employs TRBV10-2 and TRBJ2-1; no firm D call. V was trimmed by 7 bases and J by 2 bases, leaving 12 bases between them. Germline CDR1 WSHSY, CDR2 SAAADI. The CDR3 consists of 14 residues. The CDR3 DNA is TGCGCCAGCACTCCCGAGGAGCCCTACAATGAGCAGTTCTTC. It specifies CASTPEEPYNEQFF.

The gene calls are TRBV6-6 and TRBJ2-3; TRBD1 aligns across 8 bases. The V segment lost 2 bases and the J segment 0 bases; nucleotides outside the gene matches: 4. CDR1 and CDR2 (germline): MNHNY, SVGAGI (reference sequence). The CDR3 sequence is 16 residues long. CDR3 sequence reads: CASSYVDRVSTDTQYF. CDR3 nucleotide sequence: TGTGCCAGCAGTTACGTGGACAGGGTTAGCACAGATACGCAGTATTTT.

This chain connects TRBV7-4 to TRBJ2-1, with D maybe TRBD2 (5 bases). Germline V gene sequence: CDR1 SGHVT, CDR2 SQSDAQ. V shed 6 bases and J shed 2 bases, with 14 bases lying between them. The CDR3 runs 15 residues. CDR3 residues: CASRSERPPYNEQFF. CDR3 bases: TGTGCCAGCAGATCTGAGCGGCCCCCCTACAATGAGCAGTTCTTC.

The rearrangement links TRBV4-1 to TRBJ2-1; 7 positions match TRBD1. Looked up from germline, CDR1 is MGHRA and CDR2 is YSYEKL. The ends lost 4 bases at V and 2 bases at J; junction bases unmatched: 11. CDR3 length equals 17 residues. The CDR3 region has the DNA TGCGCCAGCAGCCCGTACGCCTCCGGGACAGCCTACAATGAGCAGTTCTTC. This sequence encodes CASSPYASGTAYNEQFF.

The gene calls are TRBV9 and TRBJ2-6; D is perhaps TRBD2 (6 bases). The CDR3 loop spans 19 amino acids. Germline-derived CDR1 and CDR2 are SGDLS and YYNGEE. V was trimmed by 3 bases and J by 4 bases, leaving 23 bases between them. CDR3 nucleotide sequence: TGTGCCAGCAGCGAATCGCCGGGTGGGACTCTCTCCGGGGCCAACGTCCTGACTTTC. It encodes CASSESPGGTLSGANVLTF. Combining the CDR3 with reference TRBV9 and TRBJ2-6 gives the whole variable domain DSGVTQTPKHLITATGQRVTLRCSPRSGDLSVYWYQQSLDQGLQFLIQYYNGEERAKGNILERFSAQQFPDLHSELNLSSLELGDSALYFCASSESPGGTLSGANVLTFGAGSRLTVL.

With respect to this clone: The germline gene is not matched at one end of the junction; a read error may be the cause. The V and J genes are TRBV10-2 and TRBJ2-5; tentative D call: TRBD1 (5 bases). The CDR3 totals 11 residues. The germline CDR1 and CDR2 sequences are WSHSY and SAAADI. The DNA for the CDR3 is TGCGCCAGCAGTGAGGACAGTATCGCCCACTTC. Protein: CASSEDSIAHF.

The chain carries TRBV28 and TRBJ1-2; possibly TRBD1 for D (6 bases). Trimming removed 6 bases at V and 6 bases at J, with 8 bases between. The CDR3 is 11 amino acids. The germline V gene has CDR1 MDHEN and CDR2 SYDVKM. This chain's CDR3 is CASRRGNGYTF. DNA of the CDR3: TGTGCCAGCAGGAGGGGGAATGGCTACACCTTC.

The V call is TRBV6-6, the J call TRBJ1-2, with a possible D match to TRBD1 (5 bases). Trimming took 0 bases from V and 3 from J, leaving 11 bases between them. CDR3 length equals 15 residues. Germline V gene lookup returns CDR1 MNHNY and CDR2 SVGAGI (reference sequence). CDR3 loop: CASSYSPGDYYGYTF. The CDR3 DNA reads as TGTGCCAGCAGTTACTCCCCGGGGGACTACTATGGCTACACCTTC.